What follows are 3 T cell receptor beta chains derived from one specimen sequenced in a study of cytomegalovirus exposure and HLA in healthy donors. Sequencing used immunoSEQ multiplex PCR; TCRdb keeps in-frame clones, though not all of them. The sample has about 120,000 clones; approximately 85% are singletons. Sequencing was carried out using PBMCs. These receptor sequences come from a man aged 18 to 29 in good health and CMV-seronegative.

The chain links TRBV5-1 to TRBJ1-1; D is possibly TRBD1 (5 bases). Deletions cut 5 bases from V and 7 bases from J, with 9 bases between. CDR3 size: 11 residues. The germline gives CDR1 SGHRS, CDR2 YFSETQ. The CDR3 nucleotides read TGCGCCAGCAGGTTTGACAGTGAAGCTTTCTTT. It codes for CASRFDSEAFF.

This chain uses TRBV27 with TRBJ1-1; TRBD1 matches 8 bases. Germline V lookup: CDR1 MNHEY, CDR2 SMNVEV (reference sequence). The length of the CDR3 is 15 residues. V lost 3 bases, J lost 3 bases, and 6 bases stayed unmatched. The CDR3 protein is CASSFGDRPDTEAFF. The DNA for the CDR3 is TGTGCCAGCAGTTTCGGGGACAGGCCTGACACTGAAGCTTTCTTT.

J is TRBJ1-2 and V is TRBV30; D gene ambiguous. Trimming left V 3 bases short and J 0 bases short, with 11 bases between. The CDR3 contains 14 residues. Germline CDR1 is GTSNPN and CDR2 is SVGIG (reference sequence). The CDR3 nucleotides read TGTGCCTGGAGAGAATTTCGGTCTAACTATGGCTACACCTTC. Its translation is CAWREFRSNYGYTF. Together with reference TRBV30 and TRBJ1-2, the CDR3 gives the full variable domain: SQTIHQWPATLVQPVGSPLSLECTVEGTSNPNLYWYRQAAGRGLQLLFYSVGIGQISSEVPQNLSASRPQDRQFILSSKKLLLSDSGFYLCAWREFRSNYGYTFGSGTRLTVV.